Described below is a single T cell receptor beta chain sequence and its context. The data originate from a study of OX40 agonist ivuxolimab in advanced cancers. Across the study: The mean age was roughly 60 years, ranging from about 23 to 79, with around four fifths of participants male.

The assay was immunoSEQ multiplex PCR, and TCRdb's table has in-frame clones only and misses some. The data show tens of thousands of clones, approximately 81% seen once. This CDR3 contains 15 residues. Germline V gives CDR1 SGHAT, CDR2 FQNNGV. Losses at the gene ends were 5 bases for V and 0 bases for J; bases not matched to a gene: 2. The sequenced sample was CD4+ or CD8+ T cells sorted from blood, obtained in a trial of the OX40 agonist ivuxolimab. The chain uses TRBV11-2 and TRBJ2-2; 8 nucleotides agree with TRBD2. The sequence was collected from an adult with an advanced solid tumor such as melanoma, head and neck, liver or kidney cancer. The chain's CDR3 is CASSLSGANTGELFF. The DNA for the CDR3 is TGTGCCAGCAGCCTTAGCGGGGCGAACACCGGGGAGCTGTTTTTT.